What follows are 26 T cell receptor beta chains derived from one specimen sequenced in a study of blood T cells in healthy people across ages (dated by TCRdb to the mid-2010s). The method behind the library was 5' RACE. The run used an Illumina HiSeq 2500. A second 7 to 11 cycle PCR used a sample-barcoded 5' primer and a J-beta primer mix. Clones were called with MiXCR by TCRdb after fastp trimmed the public reads at Q25, and only in-frame beta chains were retained. CDR3 protein duplicates are merged, each entry listing the most common genes and DNA. This sample gives about 1,400,000 distinct CDR3 sequences in total; roughly 40% of them show up just once. The ten largest make up roughly 7.9% of the sample. Sequenced sample: blood. The source is a woman between 18 and 29 years old in good health.

This clonotype was found a few times. The chain couples TRBV2 to TRBJ2-3; tentatively, D is TRBD2 (6 bases). This CDR3 is built from 12 residues. Deletions cut 7 bases from V and 6 bases from J, with 11 bases between. CDR1 is SNHLY, CDR2 FYNNEI, per germline. This CDR3 reads CASILAADTQYF. DNA of the CDR3: TGTGCCAGCATCTTAGCGGCTGATACGCAGTATTTT. Combining the CDR3 with reference TRBV2 and TRBJ2-3 gives the whole variable domain EPEVTQTPSHQVTQMGQEVILRCVPISNHLYFYWYRQILGQKVEFLVSFYNNEISEKSEIFDDQFSVERPDGSNFTLKIRSTKLEDSAMYFCASILAADTQYFGPGTRLTVL.

V gene TRBV7-9 combines with J gene TRBJ2-4, with TRBD1 matching 7 bases. The DNA end favors TRBJ2-5, so the J call may be wrong. Germline values: CDR1 SEHNR, CDR2 FQNEAQ (reference sequence). The CDR3 runs 19 residues. The CDR3 DNA reads TGTGCCAGCAGCTTAGCTCGGCCCACAACGACAGGGTGGGTAGAGACCCAGTACTTC. Translation gives CASSLARPTTTGWVETQYF.

A few counts support this clonotype. CDR3 in amino acids: CAWSVPGRGRNEQFF. DNA of the CDR3: TGTGCCTGGAGTGTACCCGGGAGGGGCCGCAATGAGCAGTTCTTC. V gene TRBV30 combines with J gene TRBJ2-1; 8 bases are shared with TRBD2. This CDR3 contains 15 residues. In germline, CDR1 is GTSNPN, CDR2 SVGIG (reference sequence). After removal of 0 bases from V and 6 bases from J, the junction contained 7 bases not matched to a gene.

The rearrangement joins TRBV12-3 or TRBV12-4 to TRBJ2-7; D gene uncertain. The CDR3 runs 13 residues. Deletions cut 6 bases from V and 3 bases from J, with 12 bases between. The CDR3 protein is CASSRMFSYEQYF. The DNA of the CDR3 is TGTGCCAGCAGCCGGATGTTCAGCTACGAGCAGTACTTC.

This clonotype was picked up a small number of times. The gene calls are TRBV4-1 and TRBJ2-7; the match to TRBD1 covers 9 bases. Germline V lookup: CDR1 MGHRA, CDR2 YSYEKL. The CDR3 runs to 15 residues. Trimming at V came to 1 base and at J to 6 bases, leaving 7 bases not matched to a gene. This CDR3 reads CASSQGTGVGLEQYF. The DNA of the CDR3 is TGCGCCAGCAGCCAAGGGACAGGGGTGGGTCTCGAGCAGTACTTC.

The chain joins TRBV12-5 to TRBJ1-2; 10 nucleotides agree with TRBD1. V dropped 0 bases and J dropped 2; count of bases not matched to a gene: 6. This CDR3 comprises 17 residues. The germline gives CDR1 LGHNT, CDR2 FRNRAP. In nucleotides, the CDR3 is TGTGCTAGTGGTTTGGTAGTGACAGGGGGCTACAACTATGGCTACACCTTC. Its translation is CASGLVVTGGYNYGYTF.

The chain recombines TRBV15 with TRBJ2-4; the D gene could be TRBD1 or TRBD2 (5 bases each). The CDR3 sequence is 14 residues long. V lost 0 bases and J lost 7, with 10 bases in between. The V gene's germline CDR1 is LNHNV and CDR2 YYDKDF (reference sequence). CDR3 loop: CATSRDSGANIQYF. CDR3 in DNA: TGTGCCACCAGCAGAGATTCCGGGGCCAACATTCAGTACTTC.

This clonotype was detected a few times. The gene calls are TRBV5-1 and TRBJ2-3, with TRBD2 matching over 12 bases. The J segment lost 3 bases and the V segment lost 1 base, leaving 6 bases of the junction unmatched. The CDR3 is 17 amino acids. The germline CDR1 and CDR2 sequences are SGHRS and YFSETQ. The CDR3 spells CASSLQPGLAGTDTQYF. CDR3 DNA sequence: TGCGCCAGCAGCTTGCAACCCGGACTAGCGGGAACAGATACGCAGTATTTT.

The V gene is TRBV6-6, the J gene TRBJ1-4; no clear D gene. V lost 8 bases to trimming and J lost 0 bases, with 7 bases between them. The germline CDR1 and CDR2 sequences are MNHNY and SVGAGI (reference sequence). This CDR3 is built from 13 residues. This chain's CDR3 is CASQRATNEKLFF. CDR3 DNA sequence: TGTGCCAGCCAACGAGCAACTAATGAAAAACTGTTTTTT.

The table lists this clonotype with many counts. The rearrangement joins TRBV29-1 to TRBJ2-7; D is ambiguous. Per germline, CDR1 SQVTM and CDR2 ANQGSEA. Trimming left V 3 bases short and J 0 bases short, with 9 bases between. This CDR3 comprises 13 residues. The CDR3 loop reads CSVDGVSSYEQYF. CDR3 coding DNA: TGCAGCGTTGATGGGGTAAGCTCCTACGAGCAGTACTTC.

The rearrangement uses TRBV27 and TRBJ2-5, with D possibly being TRBD2 (7 bases). The CDR3 is made up of 14 amino acids. Germline V lookup: CDR1 MNHEY, CDR2 SMNVEV (reference sequence). With 5 bases removed from V and 5 bases from J, the gap between germline ends came to 15 bases. The CDR3 loop is CASSQRGGWETQYF. Written as DNA, the CDR3 is TGTGCCAGCAGTCAAAGGGGGGGCTGGGAGACCCAGTACTTC.

As regards this clonotype: Compared with germline, one end of the junction differs, possibly owing to a read error. The rearrangement uses TRBV28 and TRBJ2-7, with a weak D call TRBD1 (6 bases). Germline V gives CDR1 MDHEN, CDR2 SYDVKM. The CDR3 totals 13 residues. The CDR3 bases are TGTACCAGCAGTCCCAGGACAGCCTACGAGCAGTACTTC. Its protein is CTSSPRTAYEQYF.

This chain joins TRBV7-2 and TRBJ1-6; 9 bases align to TRBD1. CDR3 length equals 15 residues. CDR1 and CDR2 from the germline V gene are SGHTA and FQGNSA. Unmatched junction bases numbered 10, after V lost 6 bases and J lost 10 bases. CDR3 DNA: TGTGCCAGCAGGGGCCCCGGGACAGGGATCTCACCCCTCCACTTT. Its translation is CASRGPGTGISPLHF.

This chain uses TRBV5-5 with TRBJ1-2; TRBD1 aligns across 8 bases. Germline loops: CDR1 SGHKS, CDR2 YYEKEE (reference sequence). The CDR3 is 15 amino acids. Trimming removed 3 bases from V and 3 bases from J; junction bases left unmatched: 7. The CDR3 spells CASSYTGGGYYGYTF. CDR3 nucleotides: TGTGCCAGCAGCTATACAGGGGGTGGCTACTATGGCTACACCTTC.

The V gene is TRBV29-1, the J gene TRBJ2-2; a weak D match, TRBD2 (6 bases). V was cut by 7 bases and J by 0 bases, with 12 bases left in between. The length of the CDR3 is 14 residues. Germline assignment: CDR1 SQVTM and CDR2 ANQGSEA. The CDR3 DNA follows: TGCAGCGGGGGACTTACCGCGAACACCGGGGAGCTGTTTTTT. Protein: CSGGLTANTGELFF.

This clonotype was seen a handful of times. The chain couples TRBV18 to TRBJ2-1, with 9 bases identical to TRBD2. Germline loops: CDR1 KGHSH, CDR2 LQKENI. The CDR3 contains 16 residues. With V trimmed by 0 bases and J by 5 bases, 5 bases remained unmatched. CDR3 amino acids: CASSPPSSGAHNEQFF. The DNA of the CDR3 is TGTGCCAGCTCACCACCGTCTAGCGGGGCGCACAATGAGCAGTTCTTC.

The gene calls are TRBV21-1 and TRBJ2-1; TRBD2, the D gene given by the table, was not confirmed from the DNA. TRBV21-1 is assigned pseudogene status. The CDR3 contains 17 residues. The CDR3 sequence: CASSPHSSGRIGGEQFF. The CDR3 DNA is TGTGCCAGCAGCCCCCATTCTAGCGGGAGGATTGGTGGTGAGCAGTTCTTC.

This clonotype was detected once. The gene calls are TRBV7-6 and TRBJ2-3; 14 bases match TRBD2. The V and J ends lost 5 bases and 4 bases, in that order; junction bases with no gene match: 17. CDR1 and CDR2 from the germline V gene are SGHVS and FNYEAQ. The CDR3 has 20 amino acids. The CDR3, as DNA: TGTGCCAGCAGCCCTAGAACGAACGGACTAGCGGGGGGAAACGCAGATACGCAGTATTTT. It yields the protein CASSPRTNGLAGGNADTQYF.

As regards this clonotype: One end of the junction fails to match germline, which may point to a read error. The chain has TRBV6-1 and TRBJ2-6; TRBD2 agrees at 11 bases. CDR1 and CDR2 from the germline V gene are MNHNS and SASEGT. This CDR3 is 17 amino acids long. Written as DNA, the CDR3 is TGTACCAGCAGTGAGAATAGCGGGAGGGCTGGGGCCAACGTCCTGACTTTC. Protein sequence: CTSSENSGRAGANVLTF.

J is TRBJ2-5 and V is TRBV3-1, with D possibly being TRBD1 (5 bases). Germline V gene lookup returns CDR1 LGHDT and CDR2 YNNKEL (reference sequence). The germline V and J ends were trimmed by 3 bases and 2 bases, with 10 bases remaining between them. This CDR3 spans 14 amino acids. Here the CDR3 DNA reads TGTGCCAGCAGCCACCCGACAGAACAAGAGACCCAGTACTTC. Protein sequence: CASSHPTEQETQYF.

The J gene is TRBJ1-6, the V gene TRBV6-5; the match to TRBD1 covers 9 bases. V was clipped by 4 bases and J by 0 bases; unmatched bases: 13. The germline gives CDR1 MNHEY, CDR2 SVGAGI. The CDR3 is 20 amino acids. The CDR3 loop reads CASSSPRDRAQSSYNSPLHF. The CDR3 nucleotides are TGTGCCAGCAGTTCACCCCGGGACAGGGCCCAGAGCTCCTATAATTCACCCCTCCACTTT.

This clonotype was detected a few times. The genes are TRBV6-2 or TRBV6-3 and TRBJ1-2; D may be TRBD1 (6 bases). The CDR3 runs 14 residues. V lost 2 bases and J lost 9, with 16 bases in between. Germline loops: CDR1 MNHEY, CDR2 SVGEGT. The CDR3 is CASSYDQGLKSYTF. CDR3 nucleotide sequence: TGTGCCAGCAGTTACGACCAGGGGCTTAAGAGCTACACCTTC.

A few counts support this clonotype. The chain carries TRBV10-3 and TRBJ2-1; 9 bases match TRBD2. This CDR3 region has 14 residues. The ends lost 0 bases at V and 9 bases at J; junction bases unmatched: 3. CDR1 is ENHRY and CDR2 is SYGVKD in the germline V gene. CDR3 coding DNA: TGTGCCATCAGTGAGTCGACTAGCGGTAGTGAGCAGTTCTTC. Translating it yields CAISESTSGSEQFF.

V and J are TRBV6-1 and TRBJ2-7, with D uncertain. Per the germline V gene, CDR1 is MNHNS and CDR2 is SASEGT. The CDR3 is 16 amino acids. V lost 1 base and J 3 bases, leaving 16 bases between the germline ends. CDR3 bases: TGTGCCAGCAGTGAAGAGCTAGTAACAGTTATCTACGAGCAGTACTTC. This translates into CASSEELVTVIYEQYF.

For this clonotype: Given a much more abundant clone one base away, this may be a read error. The chain has TRBV20-1 and TRBJ2-7, with 12 bases aligning to TRBD2. Trimming cost V 6 bases and J 7 bases; bases outside gene matches: 19. The CDR3 runs to 17 residues. Germline V gene data show CDR1 as DFQATT and CDR2 as SNEGSKA (reference sequence). The CDR3 here is CSARSGASGRGYNEQYF. CDR3 DNA sequence: TGCAGTGCCCGGAGTGGGGCTAGCGGGAGGGGCTACAATGAGCAGTACTTC.

This chain uses TRBV3-1 with TRBJ1-2, with a possible D match to TRBD1 (6 bases). CDR3 length: 16 residues. V lost 5 bases and J 2 bases, leaving 18 bases between the germline ends. Germline-derived CDR1 and CDR2 are LGHDT and YNNKEL (reference sequence). The CDR3, as DNA: TGTGCCAGCAGCTCGAGGAACACAGGGAAGAACTATGGCTACACCTTC. Translating it yields CASSSRNTGKNYGYTF.